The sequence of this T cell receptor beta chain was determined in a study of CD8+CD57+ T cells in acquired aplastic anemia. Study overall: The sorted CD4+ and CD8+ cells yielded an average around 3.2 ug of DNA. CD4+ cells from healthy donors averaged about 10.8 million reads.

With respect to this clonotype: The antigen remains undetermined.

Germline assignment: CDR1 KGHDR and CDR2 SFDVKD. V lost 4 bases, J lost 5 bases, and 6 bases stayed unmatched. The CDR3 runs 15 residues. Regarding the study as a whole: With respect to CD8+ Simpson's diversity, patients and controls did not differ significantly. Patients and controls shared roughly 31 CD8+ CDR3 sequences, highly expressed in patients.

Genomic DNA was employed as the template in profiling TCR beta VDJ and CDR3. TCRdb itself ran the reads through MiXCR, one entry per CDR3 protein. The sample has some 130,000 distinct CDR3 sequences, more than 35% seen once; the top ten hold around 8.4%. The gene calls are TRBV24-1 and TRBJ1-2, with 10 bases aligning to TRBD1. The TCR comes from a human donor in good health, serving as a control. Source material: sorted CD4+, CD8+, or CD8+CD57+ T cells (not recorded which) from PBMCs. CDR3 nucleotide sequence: TGTGCCACCAGTGACGCAAGGACAGGGGGGTATGGCTACACCTTC. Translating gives CATSDARTGGYGYTF.